This T cell receptor beta chain was captured by sequencing in a study of identical twins. This clonotype was seen more than once but under ten times. Unique molecular identifiers were in the cDNA, with template-switch universal primer binding. One entry per CDR3 protein results from TCRdb running MiXCR on the 5' RACE reads. The data hold 550,000 to 700,000 distinct CDR3 sequences, with roughly 9.5% observed a single time. Healthy Caucasians made up all donors. A further study also used this sample, focusing on yellow fever vaccine responses in identical twins.

The sample was PBMCs. This TCR was recovered from a woman between 18 and 29 years old in good health.

CDR3 in DNA: TGTGCCACCAGCAGCATTTTCCAGGGAAACGAGCAGTACTTC. Protein: CATSSIFQGNEQYF. V usage is TRBV15 and J usage is TRBJ2-7; D perhaps matches TRBD1 (5 bases). Trimming took off 3 bases at V and 5 bases at J, with 14 bases between the two ends. Germline lookup yields CDR1 LNHNV and CDR2 YYDKDF (reference sequence). CDR3 length equals 14 residues. Using reference TRBV15 and TRBJ2-7 for the parts outside the CDR3, the full variable domain is DAMVIQNPRYQVTQFGKPVTLSCSQTLNHNVMYWYQQKSSQAPKLLFHYYDKDFNNEADTPDNFQSRRPNTSFCFLDIRSPGLGDTAMYLCATSSIFQGNEQYFGPGTRLTVT.